The T cell receptor beta chain described here comes from a study of cytotoxic CD8 clonotypes in ibrutinib-treated CLL (dated by TCRdb to the early 2020s). For the study in its entirety: In this cohort, approximately 15 patients were treatment-naive and more than 9 were relapsed/refractory, while some 18 had unmutated IGHV. On average, each sample yielded about 260,000 productive templates and under 95,000 productive rearrangements. Response samples were taken after a median of roughly 12 months on treatment, ranging from about 6 to 36 months. Every sample from remission and from progressive disease was obtained while the patients were still on ibrutinib. Longitudinal samples were available for about 30% of the 86 trial participants. Cryopreserved peripheral blood mononuclear cells were collected before treatment, at response, and at either disease progression or sustained remission. Responses were partial in some 24 patients and complete in 2; after median around 65 months follow-up, around 14 stayed in remission and roughly twelve progressed. The research as a whole found: Sampling times were not matched between patients in sustained remission and patients whose disease was progressing, and lymph node repertoires were not examined. Clonality increased at ibrutinib response, stayed stable in sustained remission, and fell back toward baseline at progression. Public clonotypes were found to be uncommon and were observed to contract or remain stable during treatment; the increase in clonality was shown to reflect expansion of private clonotypes at ibrutinib response. Baseline clonality exceeded that of age-matched healthy donors and correlated strongly with circulating CD8+ T-cell counts.

On a MiSeq, deep resolution sequencing aimed for a depth between 1 in 1 million and 1 in 200,000 T cells, with each clonotype covered around 10x on average. The immunoSEQ hsTCRB Kit was used to generate the TCR beta libraries. For the original study's pipeline: Data were analyzed with ImmunoSEQ Data Assistant and ImmunoSEQ Analyzer, with V, D and J genes assigned per IMGT definitions. Clonality, which ranges from 0 to 1, was calculated by subtracting the normalized Shannon entropy of productive rearrangement frequencies from one. Public clonotype analysis was restricted to overrepresented clonotypes comprising at least 0.05% of each patient's repertoire. Around 14 repertoires from age-matched healthy donors, obtained from immuneACCESS, served as clonality controls. Held by TCRdb, this immuneACCESS table contains in-frame sequences only and omits some clones. Under half of the omission traces to an unresolved V gene where checked; the cause of the rest is unknown. Clone size and the V and J calls come from that table; the DNA yielded D and trimming. The sample table holds roughly 250,000 clones, of which roughly 70% were seen once. Of the sample, approximately 15% is held by the ten largest clones.

As concerns this clone: Its recognized antigen is unknown. No much larger clone is present one base from it, and per-base qualities are unavailable.

V and J lose 7 bases and 3 bases, and a span of 19 bases separates them. Measured from the cysteine to the phenylalanine, the CDR3 is 16 residues long. Only CDR3 DNA is held: 48 bases, read in frame from base 1. Reading the germline V gene (reference sequence) gives CDR1 LNHDA and CDR2 SQIVND. Taken with the paper, the label for time point translates to: roughly 2 years on ibrutinib. For TCR beta library preparation, about 2 micrograms of genomic DNA were isolated from cryopreserved PBMCs. Longitudinal blood samples from CLL patients on ibrutinib monotherapy were analyzed using high-throughput TCR beta sequencing. Patients were enrolled in a phase 2 open-label single-center ibrutinib monotherapy trial.

The source is a human donor with chronic lymphocytic leukemia. The chain couples TRBV19 to TRBJ2-1, with TRBD2 tentatively as D gene (6 bases match). The source was PBMCs, collected after 24 months of ibrutinib treatment. In nucleotides, the sequence is TGTGCCAGTACTCGATCCCTTAGCGGACTCTACAATGAGCAGTTCTTC. Translated, this is CASTRSLSGLYNEQFF.